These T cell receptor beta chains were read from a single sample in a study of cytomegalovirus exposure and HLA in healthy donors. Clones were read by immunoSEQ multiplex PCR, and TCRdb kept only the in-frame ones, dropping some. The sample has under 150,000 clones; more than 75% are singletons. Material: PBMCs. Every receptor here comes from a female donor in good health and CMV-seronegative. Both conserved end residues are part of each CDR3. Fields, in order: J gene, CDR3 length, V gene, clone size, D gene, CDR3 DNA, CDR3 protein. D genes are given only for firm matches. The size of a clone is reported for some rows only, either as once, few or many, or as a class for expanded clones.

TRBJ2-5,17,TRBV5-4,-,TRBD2,TGTGCCAGCAGCTTGATTAATAGCGGGGGCTCCGGGGAGACCCAGTACTTC,CASSLINSGGSGETQYF
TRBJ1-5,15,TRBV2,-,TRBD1,TGTGCCAGCAGTGAACGGTCAGGGGGTCATCAGCCCCAGCATTTT,CASSERSGGHQPQHF
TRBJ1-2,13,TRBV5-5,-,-,TGTGCCAGCAGCTTGGAGACAGGCAATGGCTACACCTTC,CASSLETGNGYTF
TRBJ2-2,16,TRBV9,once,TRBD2,TGTGCCAGCAGCGTAGGCTTAGCGGGGGGGCTCGGGGAGCTGTTTTTT,CASSVGLAGGLGELFF
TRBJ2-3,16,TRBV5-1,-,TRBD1,TGCGCCAGCAGCGATCCCGGGACAGCGGCTGGAGATACGCAGTATTTT,CASSDPGTAAGDTQYF
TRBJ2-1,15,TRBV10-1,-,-,TGCGCCAGCAGTGAGGGACTATTGTCCTACAATGAGCAGTTCTTC,CASSEGLLSYNEQFF
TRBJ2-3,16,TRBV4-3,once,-,TGCGCCAGCAGCCAAGGTTGGGGGCGCGTCACAGATACGCAGTATTTT,CASSQGWGRVTDTQYF
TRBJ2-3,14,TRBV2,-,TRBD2,TGTGCCAGTCTAGCGGGCCAGGGGACAGATACGCAGTATTTT,CASLAGQGTDTQYF
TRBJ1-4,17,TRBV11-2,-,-,TGTGCCAGCAGCTTAGCTGGGCTTTGGACAACTAATGAAAAACTGTTTTTT,CASSLAGLWTTNEKLFF
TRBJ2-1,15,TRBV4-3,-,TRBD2,TGCGCCAGCAGCGAAGGACTAGCGGCCTACAATGAGCAGTTCTTC,CASSEGLAAYNEQFF
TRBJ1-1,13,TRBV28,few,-,TGTGCCAGCAGTCAGATGGACTCTCGGAGGGCTTTCTTT,CASSQMDSRRAFF
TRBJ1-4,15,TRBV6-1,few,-,TGTGCCAGCAAAGCAGGGGTCGGGACTAATGAAAAACTGTTTTTT,CASKAGVGTNEKLFF
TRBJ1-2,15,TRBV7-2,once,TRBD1,TGTGCCAGCAGCTTAAGGGACAGCGTGAACTATGGCTACACCTTC,CASSLRDSVNYGYTF
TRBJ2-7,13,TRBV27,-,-,TGTGCCAGCAGTTTCATTCCCCCCTACGAGCAGTACTTC,CASSFIPPYEQYF
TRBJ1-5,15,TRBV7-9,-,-,TGTGCCAGCAGCCCGGACAACTTAAGCAATCAGCCCCAGCATTTT,CASSPDNLSNQPQHF
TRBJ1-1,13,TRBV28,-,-,TGTGCCAGCGTCCGGGGGGGAGAGACTGAAGCTTTCTTT,CASVRGGETEAFF
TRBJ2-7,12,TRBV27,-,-,TGTGCCAGCAGTTTATCTTCGGACTTTCTCGGGTTC,CASSLSSDFLGF
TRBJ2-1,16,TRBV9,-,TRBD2,TGTGCCAGCAGCGGCGGGACTACCGGGCTTTACAATGAGCAGTTCTTC,CASSGGTTGLYNEQFF
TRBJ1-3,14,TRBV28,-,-,TGTGCCAGCAGTCAAATTAGCTCTGGAAACACCATATATTTT,CASSQISSGNTIYF
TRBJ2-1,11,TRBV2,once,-,TGTGCCAGCAGGGGCACAGGGATGGAGTTCTTC,CASRGTGMEFF
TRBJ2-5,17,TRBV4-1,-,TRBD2,TGCGCCAGCAGCCAAGCTGCGGGGGGGGTCCACAAAGAGACCCAGTACTTC,CASSQAAGGVHKETQYF
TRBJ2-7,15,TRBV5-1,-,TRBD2,TGCGCCAGCACCCTCCGGGCGGGAGGGCCGGACGAGCAGTACTTC,CASTLRAGGPDEQYF
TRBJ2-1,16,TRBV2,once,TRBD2,TGTGCCAGCAGTGTTGGGACTAGCGGGTTCTACAATGAGCAGTTCTTC,CASSVGTSGFYNEQFF
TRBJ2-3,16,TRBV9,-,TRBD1,TGTGCCAGCAGCGTAGGGACAGGGGGGAGCACAGATACGCAGTATTTT,CASSVGTGGSTDTQYF
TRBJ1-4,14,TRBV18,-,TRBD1,TGTGCCAGCTCACCACAGACAGGGATCGAAAAACTGTTTTTT,CASSPQTGIEKLFF
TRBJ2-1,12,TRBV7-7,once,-,TGTGCTAGCAGCTGTCTGCGCGATGAGCAGTTCTTC,CASSCLRDEQFF
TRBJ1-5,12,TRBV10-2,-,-,TGCGCCAGCGGGGGACATAATCAGCCCCAGCATTTT,CASGGHNQPQHF
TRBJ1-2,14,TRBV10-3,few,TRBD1,TGTGCCATCACTCGGGACAGTCCTAACTATGGCTACACCTTC,CAITRDSPNYGYTF
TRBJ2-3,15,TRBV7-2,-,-,TGTGCCAGCAGCGCCACAGGGAGGGCTAGCGGTGCGCCATATTTT,CASSATGRASGAPYF
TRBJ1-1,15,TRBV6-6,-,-,TGTGCCAGCAGTTACTCGAAAGCGGTGAACACTGAAGCTTTCTTT,CASSYSKAVNTEAFF
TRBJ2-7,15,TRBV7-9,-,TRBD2,TGTGCCAGCAGCTTAGGCGGGAGGATTTCCTACGAGCAGTACTTC,CASSLGGRISYEQYF
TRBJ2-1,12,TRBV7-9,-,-,TGTGCCAGCAGCGTACGAGAGAATGAGCAGTTCTTC,CASSVRENEQFF
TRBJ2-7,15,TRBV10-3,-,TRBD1,TGTGCCATCAGTGTGGGACAGGGGGTGCCCTACGAGCAGTACTTC,CAISVGQGVPYEQYF
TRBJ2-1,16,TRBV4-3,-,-,TGCGCCAGCAGCCATCAGGCATTGGCAGCCTACAATGAGCAGTTCTTC,CASSHQALAAYNEQFF
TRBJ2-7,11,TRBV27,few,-,TGTGCCAGCGGGCGGGGCTGGGAGCAGTACTTC,CASGRGWEQYF
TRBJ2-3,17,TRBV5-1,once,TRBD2,TGCGCCAGCAGCTTGGGACTAGCGGGAGACGTCACAGATACGCAGTATTTT,CASSLGLAGDVTDTQYF
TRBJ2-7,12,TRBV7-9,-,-,TGTGCCAGCGAACTATCAGCGGGCGAGCAGTACTTC,CASELSAGEQYF
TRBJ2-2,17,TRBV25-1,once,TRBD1,TGTGCCAGCAGTGGGGGACGGGGACAGGAGAACACCGGGGAGCTGTTTTTT,CASSGGRGQENTGELFF
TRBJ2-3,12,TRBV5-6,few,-,TGTGCCAGCAGCTTGGCGGTAGATACGCAGTATTTT,CASSLAVDTQYF
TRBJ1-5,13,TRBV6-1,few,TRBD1,TGTGCCAGCAGCCGGACAGGGGATCAGCCCCAGCATTTT,CASSRTGDQPQHF
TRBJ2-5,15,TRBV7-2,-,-,TGTGCCAGCAGCTTAGGAGCTGCGGATAAAGAGACCCAGTACTTC,CASSLGAADKETQYF
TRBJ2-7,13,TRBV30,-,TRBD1,TGTGCCTGGAGGGACAGGGGCTCCTACGAGCAGTACTTC,CAWRDRGSYEQYF
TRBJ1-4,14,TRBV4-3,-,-,TGCGCCAGCAGCCAAGCTAGGGGCCGGGAAAAACTGTTTTTT,CASSQARGREKLFF
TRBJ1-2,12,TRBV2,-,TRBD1,TGTGCCATAACAGGGGGCTTTGAGGGCTACACCTTC,CAITGGFEGYTF
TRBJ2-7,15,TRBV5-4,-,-,TGTGCCAGCAGCTTGGGAGGGCCTGGACCCTACGAGCAGTACTTC,CASSLGGPGPYEQYF
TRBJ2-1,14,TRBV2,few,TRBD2,TGTGCCAGGCAGGGACTAGCGGGGTCTGAAGAGCAGTTCTTC,CARQGLAGSEEQFF
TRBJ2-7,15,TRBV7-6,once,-,TGTGCCAGCAGCTTAGAGTCAGGGCTTACCTACGAGCAGTACTTC,CASSLESGLTYEQYF
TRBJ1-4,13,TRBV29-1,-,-,TGCAGCGTTGTGGACGGGGGACGGGGAAAACTGTTTTTT,CSVVDGGRGKLFF
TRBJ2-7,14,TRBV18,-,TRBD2,TGTGCCAGCTCCCGGGGGGGGGATTTCTACGAGCAGTACTTC,CASSRGGDFYEQYF
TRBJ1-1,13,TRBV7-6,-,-,TGTGCCAGCAGCTTACGGTCAGGCACTGAAGCTTTCTTT,CASSLRSGTEAFF
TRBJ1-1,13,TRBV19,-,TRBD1,TGTGCCAGTAGTATAACAGGGGAGACTGAAGCTTTCTTT,CASSITGETEAFF
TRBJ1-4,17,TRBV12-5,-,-,TGTGCTAGTGGCCCGGGCCTGGACGGAGGAACTAATGAAAAACTGTTTTTT,CASGPGLDGGTNEKLFF
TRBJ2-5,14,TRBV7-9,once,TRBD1,TGTGCCAGCAGCTCCCGGGACAGCAAAGAGACCCAGTACTTC,CASSSRDSKETQYF